This T cell receptor (beta chain) is from a study of cytomegalovirus exposure and HLA in healthy donors. Regarding the study as a whole: The study designated 150 or so TCR beta chains cytomegalovirus-associated.

The repertoire was sequenced with immunoSEQ multiplex PCR; TCRdb's copy has only in-frame clones and lacks some. The data show some 200,000 clones, 80% to 85% seen once. With 0 bases clipped from V and 3 bases from J, the junction kept 0 bases outside the gene matches. The CDR3 is made up of 15 amino acids. Looked up from germline, CDR1 is SGHRS and CDR2 is YFSETQ. Details on this clone: Its antigen is unidentified.

The V and J genes are TRBV5-1 and TRBJ2-3, with 11 bases fitting TRBD2. The TCR sequence derives from a woman younger than 35 in good health and CMV-seropositive. Sequenced material: PBMCs. The CDR3 region is CASSLGTSGTDTQYF. In DNA form, the CDR3 reads TGCGCCAGCAGCTTGGGGACTAGCGGGACAGATACGCAGTATTTT.